The rows below give T cell receptor beta chains drawn from one sample of a study of OX40 agonist ivuxolimab in advanced cancers. TCRdb's copy holds only in-frame clones and misses some; the assay was immunoSEQ multiplex PCR. The sample has 12,000 or so clones, roughly 84% seen once; the top ten hold 29%. This sample comprised CD4+ or CD8+ T cells sorted from blood, obtained in a trial of the OX40 agonist ivuxolimab. The receptors originated from an adult with an advanced solid tumor such as melanoma, head and neck, liver or kidney cancer. CDR3s include the opening cysteine and the closing phenylalanine or tryptophan. The D gene is left open where the match is weak. The size field is filled for only some rows; it gives once, few, many or a size class.

j_gene: TRBJ2-2
abundance: few
v_gene: TRBV29-1
d_gene: -
CDR3aa: CSAERTGRTGELFF
CDR3nt: TGCAGCGCCGAGAGAACAGGCCGGACCGGGGAGCTGTTTTTT

j_gene: TRBJ2-1
abundance: -
v_gene: TRBV15
d_gene: TRBD2
CDR3aa: CATPGLAGGDEQFF
CDR3nt: TGTGCCACCCCCGGACTAGCGGGAGGGGATGAGCAGTTCTTC

j_gene: TRBJ1-2
abundance: -
v_gene: TRBV2
d_gene: -
CDR3aa: CASSEPTAGSGYTF
CDR3nt: TGTGCCAGCAGTGAGCCGACAGCCGGGAGCGGCTACACCTTC

j_gene: TRBJ2-2
abundance: few
v_gene: TRBV4-3
d_gene: -
CDR3aa: CASSQDVGGGTGELFF
CDR3nt: TGCGCCAGCAGCCAAGATGTAGGGGGTGGCACCGGGGAGCTGTTTTTT

j_gene: TRBJ2-7
abundance: medium-sized
v_gene: TRBV2
d_gene: TRBD2
CDR3aa: CASRELAPSSYEQYF
CDR3nt: TGTGCCAGCAGGGAACTAGCGCCGAGCTCCTACGAGCAGTACTTC

j_gene: TRBJ2-1
abundance: -
v_gene: TRBV6-4
d_gene: -
CDR3aa: CASSEGVYEAHRRDEQFF
CDR3nt: TGTGCCAGCAGTGAGGGGGTTTACGAGGCCCATCGGCGGGATGAGCAGTTCTTC

j_gene: TRBJ2-1
abundance: few
v_gene: TRBV30
d_gene: -
CDR3aa: CAWRFKREQFF
CDR3nt: TGTGCCTGGAGATTTAAGCGGGAGCAGTTCTTC

j_gene: TRBJ1-3
abundance: -
v_gene: TRBV7-9
d_gene: -
CDR3aa: CASSDLQF
CDR3nt: TGTGCCAGCAGCGACCTCCAGTTT

j_gene: TRBJ2-3
abundance: -
v_gene: TRBV11-2
d_gene: -
CDR3aa: CASSFRGRATDTQYF
CDR3nt: TGTGCCAGCAGCTTCAGGGGGAGGGCAACAGATACGCAGTATTTT

j_gene: TRBJ2-5
abundance: few
v_gene: TRBV2
d_gene: -
CDR3aa: CASSEFRGAGETQYF
CDR3nt: TGTGCCAGCAGTGAGTTTCGGGGAGCGGGAGAGACCCAGTACTTC

j_gene: TRBJ2-2
abundance: -
v_gene: TRBV30
d_gene: -
CDR3aa: CACPIPRQINTGELFF
CDR3nt: TGTGCCTGCCCGATTCCCAGGCAAATCAACACCGGGGAGCTGTTTTTT

j_gene: TRBJ2-4
abundance: -
v_gene: TRBV30
d_gene: -
CDR3aa: CAWSPTGLAKNIQYF
CDR3nt: TGTGCCTGGAGTCCGACAGGTTTAGCCAAAAACATTCAGTACTTC

j_gene: TRBJ2-3
abundance: -
v_gene: TRBV28
d_gene: TRBD2
CDR3aa: CASSSLLAESTDTQYF
CDR3nt: TGTGCCAGCAGTTCCCTGCTAGCGGAGTCGACAGATACGCAGTATTTT

j_gene: TRBJ2-2
abundance: -
v_gene: TRBV28
d_gene: -
CDR3aa: CATGRRIRANTGELFF
CDR3nt: TGTGCCACCGGCCGGCGCATCCGCGCGAACACCGGGGAGCTGTTTTTT

j_gene: TRBJ2-7
abundance: -
v_gene: TRBV29-1
d_gene: -
CDR3aa: CSVEGGQSYEQYF
CDR3nt: TGCAGCGTTGAGGGGGGACAGTCCTACGAGCAGTACTTC

j_gene: TRBJ2-7
abundance: -
v_gene: TRBV27
d_gene: -
CDR3aa: CASSPVGGTTYEQYF
CDR3nt: TGTGCCAGCAGTCCCGTGGGAGGTACAACCTACGAGCAGTACTTC

j_gene: TRBJ2-3
abundance: -
v_gene: TRBV29-1
d_gene: TRBD1
CDR3aa: CSVEGETGSDTQYF
CDR3nt: TGCAGCGTTGAAGGGGAGACAGGGTCAGATACGCAGTATTTT

j_gene: TRBJ1-1
abundance: -
v_gene: TRBV29-1
d_gene: -
CDR3aa: CSVEPPGVTEAFF
CDR3nt: TGCAGCGTTGAACCCCCAGGGGTTACTGAAGCTTTCTTT

j_gene: TRBJ1-1
abundance: -
v_gene: TRBV2
d_gene: -
CDR3aa: CASSEKVRVAFF
CDR3nt: TGTGCCAGCAGTGAAAAGGTCAGGGTGGCTTTCTTT

j_gene: TRBJ2-1
abundance: -
v_gene: TRBV9
d_gene: TRBD2
CDR3aa: CASSATSGGVGNEQFF
CDR3nt: TGTGCCAGCAGCGCGACTAGCGGGGGGGTTGGCAATGAGCAGTTCTTC

j_gene: TRBJ2-1
abundance: -
v_gene: TRBV4-3
d_gene: -
CDR3aa: CASSQDPLQSGKQFF
CDR3nt: TGCGCCAGCAGCCAAGACCCCCTTCAGAGCGGTAAGCAGTTCTTC

j_gene: TRBJ2-5
abundance: once
v_gene: TRBV18
d_gene: TRBD2
CDR3aa: CASSRGLAGVETQYF
CDR3nt: TGTGCCAGCTCACGGGGACTAGCGGGAGTTGAGACCCAGTACTTC

j_gene: TRBJ1-1
abundance: -
v_gene: TRBV6-5
d_gene: -
CDR3aa: CASSYSEGNTEAFF
CDR3nt: TGTGCCAGCAGTTACTCGGAGGGGAACACTGAAGCTTTCTTT

j_gene: TRBJ1-2
abundance: -
v_gene: TRBV6-5
d_gene: -
CDR3aa: CASSDPGQANYGYTF
CDR3nt: TGTGCCAGCAGCGACCCAGGGCAGGCGAACTATGGCTACACCTTC

j_gene: TRBJ1-2
abundance: -
v_gene: TRBV6-1
d_gene: -
CDR3aa: CASSEVPTGSNYGYTF
CDR3nt: TGTGCCAGCAGTGAAGTTCCGACAGGATCTAACTATGGCTACACCTTC

j_gene: TRBJ2-3
abundance: -
v_gene: TRBV28
d_gene: -
CDR3aa: CASSPIAGTDTQYF
CDR3nt: TGTGCCAGCAGTCCGATCGCTGGCACAGATACGCAGTATTTT

j_gene: TRBJ2-7
abundance: few
v_gene: TRBV7-9
d_gene: -
CDR3aa: CASSAQRLSYEQYF
CDR3nt: TGTGCCAGCAGCGCACAACGGCTATCCTACGAGCAGTACTTC

j_gene: TRBJ2-5
abundance: -
v_gene: TRBV5-8
d_gene: TRBD1
CDR3aa: CASSLGQGANGGTQYF
CDR3nt: TGTGCCAGCAGCTTGGGACAGGGGGCGAATGGAGGGACCCAGTACTTC

j_gene: TRBJ2-1
abundance: -
v_gene: TRBV6-1
d_gene: -
CDR3aa: CASSPGGWEQFF
CDR3nt: TGTGCCAGCAGTCCCGGGGGTTGGGAGCAGTTCTTC

j_gene: TRBJ1-5
abundance: -
v_gene: TRBV6-1
d_gene: -
CDR3aa: CASRDSTGAHQPQHF
CDR3nt: TGTGCCAGCAGGGACAGTACGGGGGCCCATCAGCCCCAGCATTTT

j_gene: TRBJ2-1
abundance: -
v_gene: TRBV19
d_gene: -
CDR3aa: CASSILGYNEQFF
CDR3nt: TGTGCCAGTAGTATATTAGGCTACAATGAGCAGTTCTTC

j_gene: TRBJ2-1
abundance: -
v_gene: TRBV9
d_gene: -
CDR3aa: CASTTFTSPGGPSNEQFF
CDR3nt: TGTGCCAGCACCACTTTCACCTCCCCAGGTGGCCCCTCCAATGAGCAGTTCTTC

j_gene: TRBJ2-7
abundance: -
v_gene: TRBV27
d_gene: TRBD1
CDR3aa: CASSRTGGFYEQYF
CDR3nt: TGTGCCAGCAGCCGGACAGGGGGTTTCTACGAGCAGTACTTC

j_gene: TRBJ1-5
abundance: -
v_gene: TRBV19
d_gene: -
CDR3aa: CASSWQGTANLGLNQPQHF
CDR3nt: TGTGCCAGTAGTTGGCAGGGTACCGCGAACTTGGGTCTCAATCAGCCCCAGCATTTT

j_gene: TRBJ2-7
abundance: -
v_gene: TRBV6-4
d_gene: TRBD2
CDR3aa: CASSEAGTSGPYEQYF
CDR3nt: TGTGCCAGCAGCGAAGCCGGGACTAGCGGGCCCTACGAGCAGTACTTC

j_gene: TRBJ1-1
abundance: -
v_gene: TRBV20-1
d_gene: -
CDR3aa: CSASRYTEAFF
CDR3nt: TGCAGTGCTAGTCGGTACACTGAAGCTTTCTTT

j_gene: TRBJ2-4
abundance: -
v_gene: TRBV18
d_gene: -
CDR3aa: CASSRPGDIQYF
CDR3nt: TGTGCCAGCTCCCGACCTGGTGACATTCAGTACTTC

j_gene: TRBJ2-3
abundance: -
v_gene: TRBV18
d_gene: TRBD2
CDR3aa: CASSPIAGGDDTQYF
CDR3nt: TGTGCCAGCTCGCCTATAGCGGGGGGCGACGATACGCAGTATTTT

j_gene: TRBJ1-2
abundance: -
v_gene: TRBV27
d_gene: -
CDR3aa: CASSPLRFISGYTF
CDR3nt: TGTGCCAGCAGTCCCCTTCGGTTCATAAGCGGCTACACCTTC

j_gene: TRBJ2-1
abundance: -
v_gene: TRBV5-1
d_gene: -
CDR3aa: CASSLSGSYNEQFF
CDR3nt: TGCGCCAGCAGCTTGTCAGGGAGCTACAATGAGCAGTTCTTC

j_gene: TRBJ1-1
abundance: -
v_gene: TRBV4-3
d_gene: -
CDR3aa: CASSQGPNGAEAFF
CDR3nt: TGCGCCAGCAGCCAAGGCCCTAATGGGGCTGAAGCTTTCTTT

j_gene: TRBJ1-2
abundance: -
v_gene: TRBV4-2
d_gene: TRBD1
CDR3aa: CASSQPRGQDYGYTF
CDR3nt: TGTGCCAGCAGCCAACCCAGGGGGCAGGACTATGGCTACACCTTC

j_gene: TRBJ1-2
abundance: -
v_gene: TRBV28
d_gene: -
CDR3aa: CASSSPQGGGGYTF
CDR3nt: TGTGCCAGCAGCTCCCCTCAGGGAGGTGGGGGCTACACCTTC

j_gene: TRBJ2-7
abundance: -
v_gene: TRBV28
d_gene: TRBD1
CDR3aa: CASSLPFRETGDEQYF
CDR3nt: TGTGCCAGCAGTTTGCCTTTTAGGGAGACAGGGGATGAGCAGTACTTC

j_gene: TRBJ2-2
abundance: once
v_gene: TRBV29-1
d_gene: TRBD1
CDR3aa: CSVAAGTDNTGELFF
CDR3nt: TGCAGCGTTGCAGCCGGGACAGATAACACCGGGGAGCTGTTTTTT

j_gene: TRBJ2-3
abundance: -
v_gene: TRBV5-1
d_gene: -
CDR3aa: CASSPVDGRTDTQYF
CDR3nt: TGCGCCAGCAGCCCGGTCGACGGACGCACAGATACGCAGTATTTT

j_gene: TRBJ1-5
abundance: -
v_gene: TRBV28
d_gene: TRBD1
CDR3aa: CASSPRDRGSQPQHF
CDR3nt: TGTGCCAGCAGTCCCCGGGACAGGGGGTCTCAGCCCCAGCATTTT

j_gene: TRBJ2-1
abundance: -
v_gene: TRBV10-3
d_gene: -
CDR3aa: CATQGGVDEQFF
CDR3nt: TGTGCCACCCAGGGGGGGGTGGATGAGCAGTTCTTC

j_gene: TRBJ2-5
abundance: -
v_gene: TRBV29-1
d_gene: -
CDR3aa: CSGKGLQETQYF
CDR3nt: TGCAGCGGGAAGGGGCTACAAGAGACCCAGTACTTC

j_gene: TRBJ1-6
abundance: -
v_gene: TRBV6-5
d_gene: -
CDR3aa: CASSDIDNSPLHF
CDR3nt: TGTGCCAGCAGTGACATCGATAATTCACCCCTCCACTTT

j_gene: TRBJ1-2
abundance: large
v_gene: TRBV7-6
d_gene: -
CDR3aa: CASSFLGRNYGYTF
CDR3nt: TGTGCCAGCAGCTTTCTGGGCAGGAATTATGGCTACACCTTC

j_gene: TRBJ2-1
abundance: -
v_gene: TRBV9
d_gene: -
CDR3aa: CASSVGRDNEQFF
CDR3nt: TGTGCCAGCAGCGTAGGCAGGGACAATGAGCAGTTCTTC

j_gene: TRBJ1-6
abundance: -
v_gene: TRBV27
d_gene: -
CDR3aa: CASSLNPPQLLHF
CDR3nt: TGTGCCAGCAGTTTAAATCCCCCCCAGCTCCTCCACTTT

j_gene: TRBJ1-2
abundance: few
v_gene: TRBV12-5
d_gene: -
CDR3aa: CASGLVGSEYGYTF
CDR3nt: TGTGCTAGTGGTTTGGTAGGCTCAGAATATGGCTACACCTTC

j_gene: TRBJ1-2
abundance: -
v_gene: TRBV7-9
d_gene: TRBD1
CDR3aa: CASSSPGQGWAGYTF
CDR3nt: TGTGCCAGCAGCTCACCAGGACAGGGGTGGGCTGGCTACACCTTC

j_gene: TRBJ2-7
abundance: -
v_gene: TRBV5-5
d_gene: -
CDR3aa: CASSSMVTLYPYEQYF
CDR3nt: TGTGCCAGCAGCTCAATGGTGACCTTATACCCCTACGAGCAGTACTTC